This T cell receptor (beta chain) was observed in a study of CD8+ T cells in alopecia areata. Notes on the study in general: For lesional scalp, especially alopecia totalis/universalis, clonality was higher than in normal scalp. Scalp clonality, together with expanded CD8+ clones among the top 100, fell significantly with tofacitinib.

Sequencing relied on a cDNA template that was reverse transcribed from extracted RNA. Data came from immunoSEQ multiplex PCR; TCRdb stores just in-frame clones and leaves some out. The data hold approximately 150,000 clones, with approximately 90% observed a single time. This sample's treatment: oral pan-JAK inhibitor, 5-10 mg twice daily. This clone occurred once. The antigen remains undetermined. The TCR sequence derives from a human donor with alopecia areata. Specimen: CD8+ T cells sorted from blood, collected at week 4, from a patient treated with tofacitinib.

Here the CDR3 reads CASSLLTQPWDTQYF. In nucleotides, the CDR3 is TGTGCCAGCAGTTTACTCACACAGCCATGGGATACGCAGTATTTT. The rearrangement links TRBV27 to TRBJ2-3; D remains unclear. Per germline, CDR1 MNHEY and CDR2 SMNVEV (reference sequence). The CDR3 consists of 15 residues. Trimming pared 2 bases from V and 6 bases from J, leaving 15 bases between.